Listed below are T cell receptor beta chains from one sample, sequenced in a study of blood T cell repertoires in COVID-19. Sequenced by immunoSEQ multiplex PCR; TCRdb stores in-frame clones only, minus some. The sample includes 75,000 to 90,000 clones, 80% of them seen just once. The specimen was peripheral blood. These receptors came from a woman in her 70s with acute or convalescent COVID-19. Both conserved end residues are part of each CDR3. The order of the fields is CDR3 length, clone size, V gene, J gene, D gene, CDR3 DNA, CDR3 protein. D genes are given only for firm matches. Part of the rows lack a size; the others show once, few, many or a class for expanded clones.

len: 15
abundance: .
v_gene: TRBV6-2/TRBV6-3
j_gene: TRBJ1-5
d_gene: .
CDR3nt: TGTGCCAGCAGTTGGTTAGGGGCCCTCAATCAGCCCCAGCATTTT
CDR3aa: CASSWLGALNQPQHF

len: 13
abundance: .
v_gene: TRBV6-5
j_gene: TRBJ1-4
d_gene: .
CDR3nt: TGTGCCAGCAGTTCCACTCCAAATGAAAAACTGTTTTTT
CDR3aa: CASSSTPNEKLFF

len: 15
abundance: .
v_gene: TRBV5-4
j_gene: TRBJ1-1
d_gene: TRBD1
CDR3nt: TGTGCCAGCAGCTTGTCTTCAGGGGGGAACACTGAAGCTTTCTTT
CDR3aa: CASSLSSGGNTEAFF

len: 15
abundance: .
v_gene: TRBV5-1
j_gene: TRBJ1-5
d_gene: .
CDR3nt: TGCGCCAGCAGCTTGGGGTCGGGGGTGAATCAGCCCCAGCATTTT
CDR3aa: CASSLGSGVNQPQHF

len: 12
abundance: .
v_gene: TRBV27
j_gene: TRBJ1-6
d_gene: .
CDR3nt: TGTGCCAGCTGGCAGGGGAATTCACCCCTCCACTTT
CDR3aa: CASWQGNSPLHF

len: 11
abundance: .
v_gene: TRBV20-1
j_gene: TRBJ2-1
d_gene: .
CDR3nt: TGCAGTGCAGGCCCCGGCGGTGAGCAGTTCTTC
CDR3aa: CSAGPGGEQFF

len: 15
abundance: .
v_gene: TRBV2
j_gene: TRBJ2-7
d_gene: .
CDR3nt: TGTGCCAGCACCCAAGGGGGATTTGGTTGGTACGAGCAGTACTTC
CDR3aa: CASTQGGFGWYEQYF

len: 15
abundance: .
v_gene: TRBV15
j_gene: TRBJ1-3
d_gene: TRBD1
CDR3nt: TGTGCCACCAGCAGTTGGGGACAGGCCGGAAACACCATATATTTT
CDR3aa: CATSSWGQAGNTIYF

len: 14
abundance: .
v_gene: TRBV11-2
j_gene: TRBJ1-1
d_gene: .
CDR3nt: TGTGCCAGCAGCCTCAGAACGAGGGGGACTGAAGCTTTCTTT
CDR3aa: CASSLRTRGTEAFF

len: 13
abundance: few
v_gene: TRBV12-3/TRBV12-4
j_gene: TRBJ1-1
d_gene: .
CDR3nt: TGTGCCAGCAGTCCGGACTTTCGTCCCGAAGCTTTCTTT
CDR3aa: CASSPDFRPEAFF

len: 15
abundance: .
v_gene: TRBV19
j_gene: TRBJ2-6
d_gene: .
CDR3nt: TGTGCCAGTAGTATGAGGAGCTCTTTGGCCAACGTCCTGACTTTC
CDR3aa: CASSMRSSLANVLTF

len: 15
abundance: once
v_gene: TRBV6-5
j_gene: TRBJ1-1
d_gene: TRBD1
CDR3nt: TGTGCCAGCAGTTACGGGACAGGGAGGAAGACTGAAGCTTTCTTT
CDR3aa: CASSYGTGRKTEAFF

len: 14
abundance: .
v_gene: TRBV3-1/TRBV3-2
j_gene: TRBJ1-2
d_gene: .
CDR3nt: TGTGCCAGCAGCCTTGTGGGGGGAAACTATGGCTACACCTTC
CDR3aa: CASSLVGGNYGYTF

len: 15
abundance: .
v_gene: TRBV7-8
j_gene: TRBJ2-7
d_gene: TRBD1
CDR3nt: TGTGCCAGCAGCTCGCAGTTGGACAGGGGAGCCGAGCAGTACTTC
CDR3aa: CASSSQLDRGAEQYF

len: 14
abundance: few
v_gene: TRBV4-1
j_gene: TRBJ1-2
d_gene: .
CDR3nt: TGCGCCAGCAGCCCCTCGGACAGTACCTATGGCTACACCTTC
CDR3aa: CASSPSDSTYGYTF

len: 14
abundance: .
v_gene: TRBV5-1
j_gene: TRBJ2-7
d_gene: .
CDR3nt: TGCGCCAGCAGCTTGGTGATGGGGCTATACGAGCAGTACTTC
CDR3aa: CASSLVMGLYEQYF

len: 16
abundance: few
v_gene: TRBV7-9
j_gene: TRBJ1-2
d_gene: TRBD1
CDR3nt: TGTGCCAGCTCCGGGACAGTACCTTCGGTCGGCTATGGCTACACCTTC
CDR3aa: CASSGTVPSVGYGYTF

len: 16
abundance: .
v_gene: TRBV9
j_gene: TRBJ1-6
d_gene: TRBD1
CDR3nt: TGTGCCAGCAGCGTAGGTCCCGGGACAGATGCCCCACCCCTCCACTTT
CDR3aa: CASSVGPGTDAPPLHF

len: 15
abundance: .
v_gene: TRBV27
j_gene: TRBJ1-1
d_gene: TRBD1
CDR3nt: TGTGCCAGCAGTCAGGACAGGCGCCCAAACACTGAAGCTTTCTTT
CDR3aa: CASSQDRRPNTEAFF

len: 16
abundance: .
v_gene: TRBV5-1
j_gene: TRBJ1-6
d_gene: TRBD1
CDR3nt: TGCGCCAGCAGCTTGGCCCAAAGACAGGGCAGTTCACCCCTCCACTTT
CDR3aa: CASSLAQRQGSSPLHF

len: 13
abundance: .
v_gene: TRBV7-2
j_gene: TRBJ2-7
d_gene: .
CDR3nt: TGTGCCAGCAGCCGGTCGGGACAAACCGAGCAGTACTTC
CDR3aa: CASSRSGQTEQYF

len: 16
abundance: .
v_gene: TRBV2
j_gene: TRBJ2-5
d_gene: .
CDR3nt: TGTGCCAGCAGTGATGGCGCCGTTATGGGGCGAGAGACCCAGTACTTC
CDR3aa: CASSDGAVMGRETQYF

len: 17
abundance: .
v_gene: TRBV15
j_gene: TRBJ2-5
d_gene: TRBD1
CDR3nt: TGTGCCACCAGCAGAGAGGGACAGGGGAAGGGCCAAGAGACCCAGTACTTC
CDR3aa: CATSREGQGKGQETQYF

len: 15
abundance: .
v_gene: TRBV4-1
j_gene: TRBJ1-1
d_gene: .
CDR3nt: TGCGCCAGCAGCCATGTTGGGGCGGCTCTCACTGAAGCTTTCTTT
CDR3aa: CASSHVGAALTEAFF

len: 18
abundance: .
v_gene: TRBV15
j_gene: TRBJ2-2
d_gene: .
CDR3nt: TGTGCCACCAGCAGACCTCCGGGAGACCTTGGGGAAACCGGGGAGCTGTTTTTT
CDR3aa: CATSRPPGDLGETGELFF

len: 14
abundance: .
v_gene: TRBV11-3
j_gene: TRBJ1-1
d_gene: TRBD1
CDR3nt: TGTGCCAGCAGTTACGCAGGGGGAAACACTGAAGCTTTCTTT
CDR3aa: CASSYAGGNTEAFF

len: 11
abundance: .
v_gene: TRBV6-5
j_gene: TRBJ1-6
d_gene: .
CDR3nt: TGTGCCAGCAGGGGCATTACAGGGTCGAACTTT
CDR3aa: CASRGITGSNF

len: 15
abundance: .
v_gene: TRBV7-2
j_gene: TRBJ2-1
d_gene: .
CDR3nt: TGTGCCAGCAGGCCCCCAGCGGCGGGGTACAATGAGCAGTTCTTC
CDR3aa: CASRPPAAGYNEQFF

len: 16
abundance: few
v_gene: TRBV4-2
j_gene: TRBJ1-1
d_gene: .
CDR3nt: TGTGCCAGCAGCCGCCTCCCACAGGGTTCGGACACTGAAGCTTTCTTT
CDR3aa: CASSRLPQGSDTEAFF

len: 15
abundance: .
v_gene: TRBV9
j_gene: TRBJ1-2
d_gene: .
CDR3nt: TGTGCCAGCGGACCCTATCAGGAGGCCGGCTATGGCTACACCTTC
CDR3aa: CASGPYQEAGYGYTF

len: 13
abundance: .
v_gene: TRBV27
j_gene: TRBJ1-6
d_gene: .
CDR3nt: TGTGCCACCTGGGCTACCTATAATTCACCCCTCCACTTT
CDR3aa: CATWATYNSPLHF

len: 15
abundance: once
v_gene: TRBV6-5
j_gene: TRBJ1-5
d_gene: TRBD1
CDR3nt: TGTGCCAGCAGCCGGGACAGGAGTTACAATCAGCCCCAGCATTTT
CDR3aa: CASSRDRSYNQPQHF

len: 14
abundance: .
v_gene: TRBV4-2
j_gene: TRBJ1-1
d_gene: .
CDR3nt: TGTGCCAGCAGCCAAGATCCGGGCAGGGCTGGAGCTTTCTTT
CDR3aa: CASSQDPGRAGAFF

len: 11
abundance: .
v_gene: TRBV3-1/TRBV3-2
j_gene: TRBJ2-5
d_gene: .
CDR3nt: TGTGCCAGCAGCCTAACAGGTCTCCAGTACTTC
CDR3aa: CASSLTGLQYF

len: 14
abundance: .
v_gene: TRBV5-1
j_gene: TRBJ1-2
d_gene: TRBD1
CDR3nt: TGCGCCAGCAGGGATGGGACAGTCAACTATGGCTACACCTTC
CDR3aa: CASRDGTVNYGYTF

len: 15
abundance: .
v_gene: TRBV6-2/TRBV6-3
j_gene: TRBJ1-5
d_gene: .
CDR3nt: TGTGCCAGCAGTTACTCAGGAGTAAAGCATCAGCCCCAGCATTTT
CDR3aa: CASSYSGVKHQPQHF

len: 14
abundance: .
v_gene: TRBV11-1
j_gene: TRBJ1-1
d_gene: TRBD1
CDR3nt: TGTGCCAGCAGCAGGGGGGGACAGGAAACTGAAGCTTTCTTT
CDR3aa: CASSRGGQETEAFF

len: 16
abundance: .
v_gene: TRBV9
j_gene: TRBJ2-2
d_gene: TRBD1
CDR3nt: TGTGCCAGCAGCGCACAGGGGCCAACGAACACCGGGGAGCTGTTTTTT
CDR3aa: CASSAQGPTNTGELFF

len: 18
abundance: .
v_gene: TRBV24-1
j_gene: TRBJ2-3
d_gene: TRBD1
CDR3nt: TGTGCCACCAGTGACCATGGACAGGGAACAGTTAGCACAGATACGCAGTATTTT
CDR3aa: CATSDHGQGTVSTDTQYF

len: 17
abundance: .
v_gene: TRBV24-1
j_gene: TRBJ2-7
d_gene: TRBD2
CDR3nt: TGTGCCACCAGTGATCCTCTGGCCCCCGGGGGGTCACACGAGCAGTACTTC
CDR3aa: CATSDPLAPGGSHEQYF

len: 14
abundance: .
v_gene: TRBV27
j_gene: TRBJ2-7
d_gene: TRBD1
CDR3nt: TGTGCCAGCAGTATGACAGGGAGTTTCGACGAGCAGTACTTC
CDR3aa: CASSMTGSFDEQYF

len: 15
abundance: .
v_gene: TRBV24-1
j_gene: TRBJ1-1
d_gene: TRBD1
CDR3nt: TGTGCCACCAGTGATACACGACAGGGGGGCACTGAAGCTTTCTTT
CDR3aa: CATSDTRQGGTEAFF

len: 14
abundance: .
v_gene: TRBV7-8
j_gene: TRBJ1-2
d_gene: TRBD1
CDR3nt: TGTGCCAGCAGCTTAGGACAGGGGGCTTATGGCTACACCTTC
CDR3aa: CASSLGQGAYGYTF

len: 14
abundance: once
v_gene: TRBV28
j_gene: TRBJ1-2
d_gene: TRBD1
CDR3nt: TGTGCCAGCAGTCCGACAGGGGCCCCCTATGGCTACACCTTC
CDR3aa: CASSPTGAPYGYTF

len: 13
abundance: .
v_gene: TRBV6-2/TRBV6-3
j_gene: TRBJ1-4
d_gene: TRBD1
CDR3nt: TGTGCCAGCAGTGACAGGGAGCGGGAAAAACTGTTTTTT
CDR3aa: CASSDREREKLFF

len: 17
abundance: .
v_gene: TRBV19
j_gene: TRBJ2-3
d_gene: .
CDR3nt: TGTGCCAGTAGTATAGAGGCGGCGATCGGGGACACAGATACGCAGTATTTT
CDR3aa: CASSIEAAIGDTDTQYF

len: 15
abundance: .
v_gene: TRBV6-5
j_gene: TRBJ2-1
d_gene: TRBD2
CDR3nt: TGTGCCAGCAGTTCCCGGCGGGGGTGGGGCAATGAGCAGTTCTTC
CDR3aa: CASSSRRGWGNEQFF

len: 14
abundance: .
v_gene: TRBV24-1
j_gene: TRBJ2-5
d_gene: TRBD1
CDR3nt: TGTGCCACCAGTGACCCGACAGGGATGGAGACCCAGTACTTC
CDR3aa: CATSDPTGMETQYF

len: 14
abundance: .
v_gene: TRBV6-4
j_gene: TRBJ1-5
d_gene: TRBD1
CDR3nt: TGTGCCAGCACGGTGACAGGGGGAGGTCAGCCCCAGCATTTT
CDR3aa: CASTVTGGGQPQHF

len: 15
abundance: .
v_gene: TRBV14
j_gene: TRBJ1-2
d_gene: TRBD1
CDR3nt: TGTGCCAGCAGCGAAGCGGGACAGCAGTGGTATGGCTACACCTTC
CDR3aa: CASSEAGQQWYGYTF